The rows below give T cell receptor beta chains drawn from one sample of a study of regulatory T cells in long-lasting Graves disease. TCRdb re-called the multiplex PCR reads with MiXCR, one entry per CDR3 protein. The data show about 460,000 distinct CDR3 sequences, 13% to 15% seen once. The sample was also linked to a second study, of T cells in Graves' hyperthyroidism and ophthalmopathy.

Sample: peripheral blood mononuclear cells (PBMCs), taken at new diagnosis, from a patient treated with antithyroid drugs. The receptors come from a woman aged 50 to 60 with Graves disease. Each CDR3 is given with its conserved first and last residue. D genes are given only for firm matches. The size field is filled for only some rows; it gives once, few, many or a size class.

>-|many|TRBV7-9|TRBJ2-1
TGTGCCAGCAGCTTAGCAGGGGGGCCCAATGAGCAGTTCTTC
CASSLAGGPNEQFF
>TRBD2|-|TRBV20-1|TRBJ2-7
TGCAGTGCTAGAGAGCGGGAGAGGTCCTACGAGCAGTACTTC
CSARERERSYEQYF
>TRBD1|many|TRBV7-3|TRBJ1-1
TGTGCCAGCAGCGCACAGGGGGCATTGAACACTGAAGCTTTCTTT
CASSAQGALNTEAFF
>-|few|TRBV18|TRBJ2-2
TGTGCCAGCTCACGAAGTTGGTCTAAAAACACCGGGGAGCTGTTTTTT
CASSRSWSKNTGELFF
>-|many|TRBV2|TRBJ2-2
TGTGCCAGCAGTTCACCGACTAGATCCGGGGAGCTGTTTTTT
CASSSPTRSGELFF
>TRBD1|few|TRBV29-1|TRBJ1-2
TGCAGCGTTGTCGGGGTAGGGGGCGCTTTTGCCTATGGCTACACCTTC
CSVVGVGGAFAYGYTF
>TRBD2|many|TRBV11-2|TRBJ2-1
TGTGCCAGCAGCTTAAACGTCGCGGGAGGGCCCTACAATGAGCAGTTCTTC
CASSLNVAGGPYNEQFF
>TRBD2|many|TRBV10-3|TRBJ2-1
TGTGCCATCGCGGCTCTAGCGGGAGGGAACAATGAGCAGTTCTTC
CAIAALAGGNNEQFF
>-|few|TRBV28|TRBJ2-1
TGTGCCAGCAGTTTTCCAGTACGGGGGCGGGTTATGTCATACAATGAGCAGTTCTTC
CASSFPVRGRVMSYNEQFF
>TRBD1|many|TRBV9|TRBJ2-7
TGTGCCAGCAGCGTAGGAGCTGGGACAGGGGACGAGCAGTACTTC
CASSVGAGTGDEQYF
>TRBD2|-|TRBV6-2/TRBV6-3|TRBJ2-7
TGTGCCAGCAGCCCTCTAGCGGGAGGAGACGAGCAGTACTTC
CASSPLAGGDEQYF
>TRBD2|few|TRBV20-1|TRBJ2-4
TGCAGTGCTAGAGATTTTAGCGGGAGTCATTTGGTTCAGTACTTC
CSARDFSGSHLVQYF
>TRBD1|many|TRBV2|TRBJ1-1
TGTGCCAGCAGTGGACAGGGGCGGGTGACTGAAGCTTTCTTT
CASSGQGRVTEAFF
>-|-|TRBV12-3/TRBV12-4|TRBJ2-3
TGTGCCAGCAGATCGACTGACAGCACAGATACGCAGTATTTT
CASRSTDSTDTQYF
>-|many|TRBV28|TRBJ1-6
TGTGCCAGCAGTTTTTCGAGGGGGGGGGCCACCTATAATTCACCCCTCCACTTT
CASSFSRGGATYNSPLHF
>-|many|TRBV28|TRBJ2-5
TGTGCCAGCAGTTCCACAGCTCCGTGGCAGTACTTC
CASSSTAPWQYF
>-|few|TRBV7-9|TRBJ1-2
TGTGCCAGCAGCTCCCGACAGGATGGTCACGGCTACACCTTC
CASSSRQDGHGYTF
>TRBD1|many|TRBV18|TRBJ1-1
TGTGCCAGCTCACGCTTGGACAGGCTGAACACTGAAGCTTTCTTT
CASSRLDRLNTEAFF
>TRBD1|many|TRBV30|TRBJ2-7
TGTGCCTGGGATCGGGACAGCTACGAGCAGTACTTC
CAWDRDSYEQYF
>TRBD2|many|TRBV28|TRBJ2-1
TGTGCCAGCAGTTTCTGGGATGGGAGGGTCTCCTACAATGAGCAGTTCTTC
CASSFWDGRVSYNEQFF
>-|many|TRBV7-3|TRBJ2-1
TGTGCCAGCAGCTTAGCCCCAGACAATGAGCAGTTCTTC
CASSLAPDNEQFF
>-|many|TRBV24-1|TRBJ1-2
TGTGCCACCAGTGATCCGCAGGGGAGCCATGGCTACACCTTC
CATSDPQGSHGYTF
>-|many|TRBV28|TRBJ2-3
TGTGCCAGTTCGGGGGCAGGGGTGGTTGCAGATACGCAGTATTTT
CASSGAGVVADTQYF
>-|many|TRBV11-2|TRBJ2-7
TGTGCCAGCAGCGGTCCGGGAAGGGTGGTTACCTACGAGCAGTACTTC
CASSGPGRVVTYEQYF
>-|many|TRBV12-3/TRBV12-4|TRBJ1-1
TGTGCCAGCAGTTTCGGACCAGGGGTGAACACTGAAGCTTTCTTT
CASSFGPGVNTEAFF
>-|-|TRBV4-1|TRBJ2-1
TGCGCCAGCAGCCAAGACGTGGGAGCCCCCTACGAGCAGTTCTTC
CASSQDVGAPYEQFF
>-|few|TRBV5-5|TRBJ2-2
TGTGCCAGTTTCCTGTTCGCGAACACCGGGGAGCTGTTTTTT
CASFLFANTGELFF
>TRBD2|few|TRBV5-1|TRBJ2-7
TGCGCCAGCAGCTTACTAGCGAACTCCTACGAGCAGTACTTC
CASSLLANSYEQYF
>-|few|TRBV4-1|TRBJ1-2
TGCGCCAGCAGCCAAGCGACAGGATTTAACTATGGCTACACCTTC
CASSQATGFNYGYTF
>TRBD1|few|TRBV5-1|TRBJ1-2
TGCGCCAGCAGCTCCCTACAGGGGGCTAACTATGGCTACACCTTC
CASSSLQGANYGYTF
>-|many|TRBV6-2/TRBV6-3|TRBJ1-2
TGTGCCAGCAGTTATTACAGGAACTATGGCTACACCTTC
CASSYYRNYGYTF
>-|-|TRBV5-6|TRBJ2-7
TGTGCCAGCAGTCGGACTGGGGAACTCCCCTACGAGCAGTACTTC
CASSRTGELPYEQYF
>-|many|TRBV20-1|TRBJ1-1
TGCAGTGCTAGAGGATTGGGTTTTGGGGGGAGTGCTGAAGCTTTCTTT
CSARGLGFGGSAEAFF
>-|-|TRBV20-1|TRBJ2-7
TGCAGTGCTGCGGACAGATCCTACGAGCAGTACTTC
CSAADRSYEQYF
>TRBD2|few|TRBV5-6|TRBJ2-1
TGTGCCAGCAGCAACCCACTAGCGGGGTTGGTGTTCTTC
CASSNPLAGLVFF
>TRBD1|-|TRBV27|TRBJ1-2
TGTGCCAGCAGTCCGACGCAGGGGGCTGGGGACTATGGCTACACCTTC
CASSPTQGAGDYGYTF
>TRBD2|many|TRBV10-1|TRBJ2-3
TGCGCCAGCAGTGAGGGCGGACTAGCGGGAGCCTCCCCAGATACGCAGTATTTT
CASSEGGLAGASPDTQYF
>-|many|TRBV7-2|TRBJ2-3
TGTGCCAGCAGCTTCTTCACAGATACGCAGTATTTT
CASSFFTDTQYF
>TRBD1|few|TRBV27|TRBJ2-3
TGTGCCAGCAGTTGGATGGGACAGGGCACAGATACGCAGTATTTT
CASSWMGQGTDTQYF
>TRBD2|-|TRBV10-2|TRBJ2-1
TGCGCCAGCAGTGTTCGGGAGGGGTACAATGAGCAGTTCTTC
CASSVREGYNEQFF